One and the same sample provided the 26 T cell receptor beta chains below, sequenced in a study of T cell responses to AZD1222 COVID-19 vaccine. The repertoire was sequenced with immunoSEQ multiplex PCR; TCRdb's copy has only in-frame clones and lacks some. Of about 100,000 clones in the sample, 70% to 90% were seen once. The source material was peripheral blood, sampled on day 0 of AZD1222 vaccination. These receptors originate from an adult in good health.

This chain links TRBV28 with TRBJ1-3; tentatively, D is TRBD1 (5 bases). V was cut by 5 bases and J by 0 bases, with 17 bases left in between. Germline V gene lookup returns CDR1 MDHEN and CDR2 SYDVKM. This CDR3 is built from 17 residues. In DNA, the CDR3 is TGTGCCAGCAGTCCCCCCCAGGGAGCGAGCTCTGGAAACACCATATATTTT. Translating it yields CASSPPQGASSGNTIYF.

The chain couples TRBV7-6 to TRBJ2-5, with 9 bases aligning to TRBD2. CDR1 is SGHVS, CDR2 FNYEAQ, per germline. CDR3 length: 17 amino acids. With 2 bases clipped from V and 0 bases from J, the junction kept 7 bases outside the gene matches. In nucleotides, the CDR3 is TGTGCCAGCAGCTTACGGGCGGGGGGGAACTACCAAGAGACCCAGTACTTC. This sequence encodes CASSLRAGGNYQETQYF.

The rearrangement uses TRBV19 and TRBJ2-6, with D possibly TRBD2 on 6 matching bases. This CDR3 has 15 residues. The V end was cut by 7 bases, the J end by 2 bases, with 12 bases between. Germline V lookup: CDR1 LNHDA, CDR2 SQIVND (reference sequence). In nucleotides, the CDR3 is TGTGCCAGTACCTCCTGGGAGGCTGGGGCCAACGTCCTGACTTTC. Its translation is CASTSWEAGANVLTF.

J is TRBJ2-1 and V is TRBV5-1; 8 bases line up with TRBD2. Germline CDR1 is SGHRS and CDR2 is YFSETQ. Trimming at V came to 5 bases and at J to 8 bases, leaving 9 bases not matched to a gene. The CDR3 runs to 14 residues. The CDR3 DNA reads TGCGCCAGCAGTCCGCTAGCGGGTGGCTATGAGCAGTTCTTC. Translated: CASSPLAGGYEQFF.

The chain joins TRBV3-1 (or the pseudogene TRBV3-2) to TRBJ2-2, with 11 positions matching TRBD2. CDR1 and CDR2 from the germline V gene are LGHDT and YNNKEL (reference sequence). The CDR3 covers 15 residues. V shed 2 bases and J 9 bases; nucleotides not matched to a gene: 5. In DNA, the CDR3 is TGTGCCAGCAGCCAAATGACTAGCGGGGCCAGGGAGCTGTTTTTT. Amino acid sequence: CASSQMTSGARELFF.

Worth noting for this clone: The same CDR3 is also encoded by other DNA sequences in this sample. The J gene is TRBJ2-5, the V gene TRBV5-4, with 11 bases lining up with TRBD1. CDR3 length: 14 amino acids. V was clipped by 4 bases and J by 5 bases; unmatched bases: 4. The germline V gene encodes CDR1 SGHNT and CDR2 YYREEE (reference sequence). The CDR3 here is CASSPDRGQETQYF. DNA of the CDR3: TGTGCCAGCAGCCCGGACAGGGGGCAGGAGACCCAGTACTTC.

This clone showed up just once. The genes are TRBV11-3 and TRBJ2-5; 7 bases are shared with TRBD1. The CDR3 is made up of 13 amino acids. The ends lost 5 bases at V and 3 bases at J; junction bases unmatched: 3. In germline, CDR1 is SGHNT, CDR2 YENEEA. CDR3 in amino acids: CASSRTGEETQYF. CDR3 coding DNA: TGTGCCAGCAGCCGAACAGGGGAAGAGACCCAGTACTTC.

The rearrangement uses TRBV19 and TRBJ1-4; perhaps TRBD1 as D (6 bases). Germline CDR1 is LNHDA and CDR2 is SQIVND (reference sequence). Trimming removed 6 bases from V and 3 bases from J, with 11 bases in between. This CDR3 spans 14 amino acids. The CDR3 nucleotides read TGTGCCAGTAGAGAAGGGGGGTCTAATGAAAAACTGTTTTTT. The encoded protein is CASREGGSNEKLFF.

This clone appeared a single time. V is TRBV6-5 and J is TRBJ2-5; D gene unclear. The CDR3 loop spans 15 amino acids. The V gene's germline CDR1 is MNHEY and CDR2 SVGAGI. Trimming took off 4 bases at V and 1 base at J, with 13 bases between the two ends. The chain's CDR3 is CASSWQTRPQETQYF. CDR3 nucleotide sequence: TGTGCCAGCAGTTGGCAGACAAGGCCCCAAGAGACCCAGTACTTC.

The chain couples TRBV28 to TRBJ1-5; D unclear. The germline gives CDR1 MDHEN, CDR2 SYDVKM. V lost 2 bases and J lost 7, with 6 bases in between. The CDR3 contains 12 residues. The CDR3 bases are TGTGCCAGCAGTTTAACTGGCCAGCCCCAGCATTTT. This encodes CASSLTGQPQHF.

This clone was seen just once. The rearrangement joins TRBV10-1 to TRBJ1-4; 7 bases are a match to TRBD1. After removal of 10 bases from V and 8 bases from J, the junction contained 13 bases not matched to a gene. The germline V gene has CDR1 WNHNN and CDR2 SYGVQD (reference sequence). The CDR3 extends over 14 amino acids. CDR3 loop: CAIPPGDRVEKLFF. Here the CDR3 DNA reads TGCGCCATACCCCCGGGAGACAGGGTCGAAAAACTGTTTTTT.

The V call is TRBV7-9, the J call TRBJ1-3; D is undetermined. The ends were cut back, 4 bases at V and 1 base at J, with 23 bases in the middle. Looked up from germline, CDR1 is SEHNR and CDR2 is FQNEAQ (reference sequence). The CDR3 contains 19 residues. The CDR3 region is CASSSDLLFAGGSGNTIYF. Here the CDR3 DNA reads TGTGCCAGCAGCTCGGATCTTTTATTCGCGGGAGGGTCTGGAAACACCATATATTTT.

The V gene is TRBV19, the J gene TRBJ1-4, with TRBD1 as a possible D gene (5 bases). The V and J ends lost 2 bases and 13 bases respectively, with 14 bases between them. CDR3 length equals 13 residues. Germline assignment: CDR1 LNHDA and CDR2 SQIVND (reference sequence). CDR3 DNA sequence: TGTGCCAGTAGTATAACGAGGGGAGCGCGACTGTTTTTT. Residues: CASSITRGARLFF.

The rearrangement links TRBV7-9 to TRBJ2-1; the D gene could be TRBD1 or TRBD2 (5 bases each). This CDR3 region has 14 residues. V was pared by 6 bases and J by 0 bases, with 9 bases between. Germline V CDR1 and CDR2: SEHNR, FQNEAQ (reference sequence). CDR3 amino acids: CASSQGASYNEQFF. As DNA, the CDR3 is TGTGCCAGCAGTCAGGGAGCCTCCTACAATGAGCAGTTCTTC.

This clone was detected only once. The chain employs TRBV5-8 and TRBJ2-7; either TRBD1 or TRBD2 may supply D (6 bases each). The CDR3 loop spans 16 amino acids. V was trimmed by 4 bases and J by 2 bases, leaving 19 bases between them. Germline loops: CDR1 SGHTS, CDR2 YDEGEE. Written as DNA, the CDR3 is TGTGCCAGCAGCCCGCGCGTCGTCGGGGGCCCCTACGAGCAGTACTTC. Translating gives CASSPRVVGGPYEQYF.

The chain uses TRBV18 and TRBJ2-2; a weak D match, TRBD1 (6 bases). Trimming left V 0 bases short and J 2 bases short, with 10 bases between. The CDR3 contains 16 residues. Per the germline V gene, CDR1 is KGHSH and CDR2 is LQKENI. The CDR3 coding sequence is TGTGCCAGCTCACCACCCGGGACACACAACACCGGGGAGCTGTTTTTT. Its translation: CASSPPGTHNTGELFF.

The rearrangement links TRBV12-5 to TRBJ1-2; 7 bases are a match to TRBD1. Germline V lookup: CDR1 LGHNT, CDR2 FRNRAP. The CDR3 covers 18 residues. V was clipped by 0 bases and J by 8 bases; unmatched bases: 18. The CDR3 coding sequence is TGTGCTAGTGGTTTGGTACTCGGGTTGACAGGGACTAGGAGAGGCTACACCTTC. Translation: CASGLVLGLTGTRRGYTF.

V and J are TRBV27 and TRBJ1-6; perhaps TRBD1 as D (5 bases). CDR3 size: 15 residues. V dropped 3 bases and J dropped 9 bases, with 15 bases sitting between them. The V gene's germline CDR1 is MNHEY and CDR2 SMNVEV (reference sequence). The CDR3 protein is CASSFATRGGSPLHF. CDR3 sequence (DNA): TGTGCCAGCAGTTTTGCCACCCGGGGGGGTTCACCCCTCCACTTT.

The chain recombines TRBV27 with TRBJ2-5; no reliable D call. The V end lost 5 bases, the J end lost 0 bases, and 7 bases lay between the germline ends. The germline V gene has CDR1 MNHEY and CDR2 SMNVEV (reference sequence). The CDR3 sequence is 13 residues long. This CDR3 is CASSRKYQETQYF. Here the CDR3 DNA reads TGTGCCAGCAGTAGAAAGTACCAAGAGACCCAGTACTTC.

The chain joins TRBV5-4 to TRBJ2-7; unclear D gene. Germline V gene lookup returns CDR1 SGHNT and CDR2 YYREEE (reference sequence). V was pared by 3 bases and J by 5 bases, with 15 bases between. The CDR3 spans 14 residues. Written as DNA, the CDR3 is TGTGCCAGCAGCTCCATTGATCTGGGCGACGAGCAGTACTTC. It translates to CASSSIDLGDEQYF.

V gene TRBV11-2 combines with J gene TRBJ2-7; the D gene is possibly TRBD1 (7 bases). In germline, CDR1 is SGHAT, CDR2 FQNNGV. V lost 6 bases, J lost 7 bases, and 19 bases lay in between. This CDR3 spans 14 amino acids. The CDR3 spells CASRGPGGPGEQYF. The CDR3 bases are TGTGCCAGCAGGGGGCCAGGGGGGCCTGGGGAGCAGTACTTC.

The chain is built from TRBV30 and TRBJ1-6; TRBD1 is a possible D gene (5 bases). The germline V and J ends were trimmed by 2 bases and 6 bases, with 8 bases remaining between them. Germline V gives CDR1 GTSNPN, CDR2 SVGIG (reference sequence). The CDR3 is made up of 13 amino acids. The CDR3 here is CAWSPDSNSPLHF. For the CDR3, the DNA is TGTGCCTGGAGTCCCGACAGTAATTCACCCCTCCACTTT.

The chain has TRBV10-2 and TRBJ1-6, with 7 nucleotides matching TRBD1. The germline CDR1 and CDR2 sequences are WSHSY and SAAADI. The J segment lost 7 bases and the V segment lost 10 bases, leaving 7 bases of the junction unmatched. This CDR3 is built from 13 residues. CDR3 region: CAISGQLNSPLHF. DNA of the CDR3: TGCGCCATTTCGGGACAGCTGAATTCACCCCTCCACTTT.

The CDR3 loop is CAIMSSSVNTGELFF. Written as DNA, the CDR3 is TGTGCCATCATGTCCTCTAGCGTCAACACCGGGGAGCTGTTTTTT. The chain carries TRBV10-3 and TRBJ2-2; TRBD2 might be the D (6 bases). Trimming removed 7 bases from V and 2 bases from J, with 14 bases in between. Germline CDR1 reads ENHRY; CDR2 reads SYGVKD. This CDR3 has 15 residues.

This clone was observed a single time. The chain carries TRBV5-1 and TRBJ2-6; D is ambiguous. CDR1 is SGHRS, CDR2 YFSETQ, per germline. This CDR3 contains 16 residues. Trimming took 0 bases from V and 1 from J, leaving 8 bases between them. The CDR3 DNA reads as TGCGCCAGCAGCTTGGTTCAGGTTTCTGGGGCCAACGTCCTGACTTTC. Translating gives CASSLVQVSGANVLTF. The full variable domain, rest sourced from reference TRBV5-1 and TRBJ2-6, is KAGVTQTPRYLIKTRGQQVTLSCSPISGHRSVSWYQQTPGQGLQFLFEYFSETQRNKGNFPGRFSGRQFSNSRSEMNVSTLELGDSALYLCASSLVQVSGANVLTFGAGSRLTVL.

This chain connects TRBV28 to TRBJ1-5, with D possibly TRBD1 on 6 matching bases. CDR3 length equals 16 residues. V was cut by 6 bases and J by 2 bases, with 17 bases left in between. Germline lookup yields CDR1 MDHEN and CDR2 SYDVKM. The CDR3 coding sequence is TGTGCCAGCAGGAGACAACAGGGAGGGGGCAATCAGCCCCAGCATTTT. Protein sequence: CASRRQQGGGNQPQHF. The complete variable domain, with remaining parts taken from reference TRBV28 and TRBJ1-5, reads DVKVTQSSRYLVKRTGEKVFLECVQDMDHENMFWYRQDPGLGLRLIYFSYDVKMKEKGDIPEGYSVSREKKERFSLILESASTNQTSMYLCASRRQQGGGNQPQHFGDGTRLSIL.